The clone carrying this T cell receptor beta chain came up many times. Its specificity is not known. The sample belongs to a study of blood T cells in healthy people across ages. Combining a sample-barcoded 5' primer with a J-beta primer mix, a second PCR ran for about 7 to 11 cycles. Every cDNA molecule carried a tag from a template-switch adaptor bearing 12 random nucleotides. Each CDR3 protein is one row after TCRdb ran MiXCR on the 5' RACE reads. The sample yields approximately 960,000 distinct CDR3 sequences, almost 30% seen once. Study conclusions and caveats: Diversity estimated from one million T cells was considered an underestimate.

The sample also formed part of further work on T cells of mothers and their children.

The TCR originated in a woman in her forties in good health. Sequenced sample: blood.

In DNA form, the CDR3 reads TGTGCCAGCAACCAAGACTGGACTCCTAGCACAGATACGCAGTATTTT. Translating gives CASNQDWTPSTDTQYF. The J gene is TRBJ2-3, the V gene TRBV5-5; possible D gene TRBD2, 5 bases. Germline values: CDR1 SGHKS, CDR2 YYEKEE (reference sequence). Trimming pared 6 bases from V and 0 bases from J, leaving 17 bases between. This CDR3 is built from 16 residues.